One sample yielded the 15 T cell receptor beta chains listed below, sequenced in a study of blood T cell repertoires in COVID-19. Assay used: immunoSEQ multiplex PCR; TCRdb lists only in-frame clones, some missing. The table has under 300,000 clones, about 88% seen once. What was sequenced was peripheral blood. The receptors here all came from a woman aged 40-49 years who had recovered from COVID-19.

This sequence joins TRBV9 and TRBJ1-1; D uncertain. Germline assignment: CDR1 SGDLS and CDR2 YYNGEE. This CDR3 has 13 residues. Trimming removed 1 base at V and 4 bases at J, with 8 bases between. The CDR3 DNA reads as TGTGCCAGCAGCGTAACTGCGCTCACTGAAGCTTTCTTT. It yields the protein CASSVTALTEAFF.

This chain connects TRBV29-1 to TRBJ2-3; 10 bases align to TRBD1. The length of the CDR3 is 13 residues. Trimming removed 6 bases from V and 2 bases from J; junction bases left unmatched: 2. Per germline, CDR1 SQVTM and CDR2 ANQGSEA. The CDR3 loop is CSVGQGNTDTQYF. The DNA of the CDR3 is TGCAGCGTGGGACAGGGGAACACAGATACGCAGTATTTT.

V usage is TRBV4-2 and J usage is TRBJ2-3, with 12 bases identical to TRBD2. This CDR3 spans 21 amino acids. The V segment lost 0 bases and the J segment 4 bases; nucleotides outside the gene matches: 17. CDR1 and CDR2 from the germline V gene are LGHNA and YNFKEQ. As DNA, the CDR3 is TGTGCCAGCAGCCAAGACCCCAGCCGTGCGGGACTAGCGGGTTTTGCAGATACGCAGTATTTT. It translates to CASSQDPSRAGLAGFADTQYF.

The gene calls are TRBV5-1 and TRBJ2-1, with 7 bases identical to TRBD2. CDR1 and CDR2 from the germline V gene are SGHRS and YFSETQ. This CDR3 is built from 16 residues. After removal of 3 bases from V and 5 bases from J, the junction contained 11 bases not matched to a gene. The CDR3 sequence is CASSSLTSATDNEQFF. The CDR3, as DNA: TGCGCCAGCAGCTCCCTAACTAGCGCCACGGACAATGAGCAGTTCTTC.

The rearrangement uses TRBV5-6 and TRBJ2-4; 7 nucleotides line up with TRBD1. V shed 2 bases and J 4 bases; nucleotides not matched to a gene: 12. Germline lookup yields CDR1 SGHDT and CDR2 YYEEEE. The CDR3 runs 17 residues. CDR3 amino acids: CASSFYPTGVGKNIQYF. Written as DNA, the CDR3 is TGTGCCAGCAGCTTTTACCCCACAGGGGTGGGAAAAAACATTCAGTACTTC.

The J gene is TRBJ1-2, the V gene TRBV15, with D possibly matching TRBD1 (6 bases). Germline CDR1 is LNHNV and CDR2 is YYDKDF (reference sequence). The V and J ends lost 8 bases and 0 bases respectively, with 22 bases between them. The CDR3 covers 17 residues. The CDR3 sequence: CATWGRERGRANYGYTF. CDR3 bases: TGTGCCACCTGGGGGCGCGAGCGTGGGCGTGCTAACTATGGCTACACCTTC.

The chain has TRBV7-2 and TRBJ1-3, with D possibly being TRBD1 (5 bases). The CDR3 loop spans 14 amino acids. The germline V gene has CDR1 SGHTA and CDR2 FQGNSA. The ends were cut back, 6 bases at V and 2 bases at J, with 11 bases in the middle. CDR3 DNA sequence: TGTGCCAGCAGTCTCGGGACTGCTGGAAACACCATATATTTT. Amino acids: CASSLGTAGNTIYF.

The chain links TRBV7-2 to TRBJ2-1; 11 bases align to TRBD2. V dropped 5 bases and J dropped 9; count of bases not matched to a gene: 12. The CDR3 consists of 16 residues. The germline V gene encodes CDR1 SGHTA and CDR2 FQGNSA. Here the CDR3 DNA reads TGTGCCAGCAGCACTAAACCTGGACTAGCGGGTGTTGAGCAGTTCTTC. This gives the protein CASSTKPGLAGVEQFF.

The chain uses TRBV3-1 (or the pseudogene TRBV3-2) and TRBJ1-4, with D possibly matching TRBD1 (6 bases). This CDR3 comprises 13 residues. From germline, CDR1 is LGHDT and CDR2 YNNKEL (reference sequence). V dropped 1 base and J dropped 8 bases, with 8 bases sitting between them. CDR3 nucleotides: TGTGCCAGCAGCCAAGTCAGGGGCGAAAAACTGTTTTTT. Translated: CASSQVRGEKLFF.

The CDR3, as DNA: TGTGCCAGCAGCTTGGATAGGGAGACAGGGGGCAATCAGCCCCAGCATTTT. Translating it yields CASSLDRETGGNQPQHF. The chain joins TRBV7-2 to TRBJ1-5, with 8 bases fitting TRBD1. Germline V gene lookup returns CDR1 SGHTA and CDR2 FQGNSA. The J segment lost 2 bases and the V segment lost 3 bases, leaving 9 bases of the junction unmatched. This CDR3 is built from 17 residues.

The CDR3 protein is CASSLPTSGYEQYF. CDR3 nucleotides: TGCGCCAGCAGCCTCCCGACTAGCGGTTACGAGCAGTACTTC. The chain couples TRBV23-1 to TRBJ2-7, with TRBD2 matching 9 bases. TRBV23-1 is an ORF, with its function uncertain. The V segment lost 6 bases and the J segment 4 bases; nucleotides outside the gene matches: 7. The CDR3 consists of 14 residues.

V gene TRBV7-6 combines with J gene TRBJ1-6; the D gene is possibly TRBD1 (5 bases). Per the germline V gene, CDR1 is SGHVS and CDR2 is FNYEAQ. Trimming cost V 0 bases and J 3 bases, with 15 bases left between them. The CDR3 covers 18 residues. CDR3 bases: TGTGCCAGCAGCTTAGCCGGGGGGGGAACCTTCTATAATTCACCCCTCCACTTT. Protein sequence: CASSLAGGGTFYNSPLHF.

The chain uses TRBV5-4 and TRBJ2-1; 10 bases align to TRBD2. The CDR3 totals 15 residues. CDR1 and CDR2 from the germline V gene are SGHNT and YYREEE (reference sequence). Germline trimming cut 4 bases from V and 4 bases from J; bases unmatched to any gene: 5. CDR3 bases: TGTGCCAGCAGCGACGGACTAGCGGATTACAATGAGCAGTTCTTC. Its translation: CASSDGLADYNEQFF.

The rearrangement links TRBV9 to TRBJ2-5; 9 bases are a match to TRBD1. This CDR3 contains 17 residues. V gave up 0 bases and J gave up 2 bases; unmatched junction bases: 8. Germline CDR1 and CDR2: SGDLS and YYNGEE. In DNA, the CDR3 is TGTGCCAGCAGCGTAGGCTATCGAGACAGGGGGCAAGAGACCCAGTACTTC. This encodes CASSVGYRDRGQETQYF.

The chain joins TRBV29-1 to TRBJ1-1; D perhaps matches TRBD1 (6 bases). CDR1 and CDR2 from the germline V gene are SQVTM and ANQGSEA. The CDR3 contains 12 residues. V was pared by 5 bases and J by 2 bases, with 9 bases between. The chain's CDR3 is CSVLDSNTEAFF. In DNA form, the CDR3 reads TGCAGCGTTTTGGACAGCAACACTGAAGCTTTCTTT.